A selection of T cell receptor beta chains follows, all from one sample in a study of breast tumors, draining lymph nodes, adjacent tissues. TCRdb used MiXCR to reprocess the multiplex PCR reads, holding one entry per CDR3 protein. The data contain 85,000 to 130,000 distinct CDR3 sequences, 21% of them singletons. The sample taken for sequencing was axillary lymph node tissue. Receptors were obtained from a female donor with breast cancer. Some clones in this sample may be carry-over from other donors' samples. The CDR3 runs from the conserved cysteine through the conserved F or W. D genes are given only for firm matches. The size of a clone is reported for some rows only, either as once, few or many, or as a class for expanded clones.

cdr3_nt	cdr3_aa	d_call	clone_size	v_call	j_call
TGTGCCAGCAGTTCTGACCTCTCTGGAAACACCATATATTTT	CASSSDLSGNTIYF	NA	many	TRBV6-2/TRBV6-3	TRBJ1-3
TGTGCCAGCGGAACCTACGAGCAGTACTTC	CASGTYEQYF	NA	many	TRBV7-9	TRBJ2-7
TGTGCCAGTAGACCCCGGGGAAGGGGAGGTAATCAGCCCCAGCATTTT	CASRPRGRGGNQPQHF	NA	many	TRBV19	TRBJ1-5
TGTGCCAGCAGCTCCGGGACAACCGGCTATGGCTACACCTTC	CASSSGTTGYGYTF	NA	many	TRBV5-6	TRBJ1-2
TGTGCCAGCAGCCAAGAAAGATATCAGCCCCAGCATTTT	CASSQERYQPQHF	NA	many	TRBV3-1	TRBJ1-5
TGTGCCAGCAGCCAAGTTTCCGGAACCGGGGAGCTGTTTTTT	CASSQVSGTGELFF	NA	NA	TRBV14	TRBJ2-2
TGTGCCAGCAGTGAATATGTGGGTTCCTACAATGAGCAGTTCTTC	CASSEYVGSYNEQFF	NA	many	TRBV25-1	TRBJ2-1
TGTGCCAGCAGCCCGGACAGGGGGTACGAGCAGTACTTC	CASSPDRGYEQYF	TRBD1	many	TRBV6-5	TRBJ2-7
TGTGCCAGCAGCTCAGGTACCTTGAACACTGAAGCTTTCTTT	CASSSGTLNTEAFF	NA	NA	TRBV9	TRBJ1-1
TGTGCCAGCAGCTCACAGAATAATTCACCCCTCCACTTT	CASSSQNNSPLHF	NA	many	TRBV7-9	TRBJ1-6
TGTGCCAGCAGCTCCTGGGCCGAGGGAGAGCAGTACTTC	CASSSWAEGEQYF	NA	many	TRBV11-2	TRBJ2-7
TGCGCCAGCAGTACGGACACTTTGAACACTGAAGCTTTCTTT	CASSTDTLNTEAFF	NA	NA	TRBV10-1	TRBJ1-1
TGTGCCAGCAGCCAAGATTCAGGGGAGCAGTACTTC	CASSQDSGEQYF	NA	many	TRBV3-1	TRBJ2-7
TGTGGCAGCAGCAATTCACGGATGGGGGAACAAGAGACCCAGTACTTC	CGSSNSRMGEQETQYF	NA	many	TRBV9	TRBJ2-5
TGTGCCAGCAGCTTGGACCCGGCCAGCAATCAGCCCCAGCATTTT	CASSLDPASNQPQHF	NA	NA	TRBV5-4	TRBJ1-5
TGTGCCAGTAGTACATATGACAATCAGCCCCAGCATTTT	CASSTYDNQPQHF	NA	many	TRBV19	TRBJ1-5
TGCAGTGCTTACGCGACGACAGGGCTCTACGAGCAGTACTTC	CSAYATTGLYEQYF	TRBD1	many	TRBV20-1	TRBJ2-7
TGCAGCGTAGGGGAGAGTTCCTACAATGAGCAGTTCTTC	CSVGESSYNEQFF	NA	NA	TRBV29-1	TRBJ2-1
TGTGCCAGCAGTTTAGGGGGGGACCACGACTATGGCTACACCTTC	CASSLGGDHDYGYTF	NA	few	TRBV28	TRBJ1-2
TGTGCCAGCAGTTTAAGAACTAGCGGGAGTCATGAGCAGTTCTTC	CASSLRTSGSHEQFF	TRBD2	NA	TRBV28	TRBJ2-1
TGTGCCAGCAGCACCAGGACGCAGAGCCCCTACAATGAGCAGTTCTTC	CASSTRTQSPYNEQFF	NA	NA	TRBV13	TRBJ2-1
TGTGCCAGCAGTTTTTCCCACCCGTCCAGGGGGAATGAAAAACTGTTTTTT	CASSFSHPSRGNEKLFF	TRBD1	NA	TRBV27	TRBJ1-4
TGTGCCAGCAGCCCGCGGACTAGCGGGATCTACAATGAGCAGTTCTTC	CASSPRTSGIYNEQFF	TRBD2	many	TRBV14	TRBJ2-1
TGTGCCACCAGTGATACCGCCCCCAATAGGCAGTTCTTC	CATSDTAPNRQFF	NA	many	TRBV24-1	TRBJ2-1
TGTGCCAGCAGCTTGTCATCTTGGCTAGCGGAAACCAATGAGCAGTTCTTC	CASSLSSWLAETNEQFF	TRBD2	many	TRBV7-9	TRBJ2-1
TGTGCCAGCAGTGTCAATAGGGAACAGCGTGTAAGCAATACGCAGTATTTT	CASSVNREQRVSNTQYF	NA	many	TRBV6-1	TRBJ2-3
TGTGCCAGCAGTTACCGCGTTGTGGGGGCATTTGAGACCCAGTACTTC	CASSYRVVGAFETQYF	NA	many	TRBV6-5	TRBJ2-5
TGTGCCAGCAGTGGTAACTATGGGACAGGTGGGGGTAGTAGCACAGATACGCAGTATTTT	CASSGNYGTGGGSSTDTQYF	TRBD1	many	TRBV25-1	TRBJ2-3
TGTGCCAGCAGTCCACGGGACCCCGATGCCACTTCCAATCAGCCCCAGCATTTT	CASSPRDPDATSNQPQHF	NA	many	TRBV6-1	TRBJ1-5
TGTGCCAGCAGTTCCGTTAGTGGTCCAGGGGCCGGAAACACCATATATTTT	CASSSVSGPGAGNTIYF	NA	many	TRBV7-8	TRBJ1-3
TGTGCCAGCAGCCCCCTCGGTTCCGGCTCCTACGAGCAGTACTTC	CASSPLGSGSYEQYF	NA	many	TRBV7-9	TRBJ2-7